The source of this T cell receptor beta chain is a study of identifying expanded T cells in peripheral blood. The CDR3 has 14 residues. Germline V lookup: CDR1 KGHSH, CDR2 LQKENI. Deletions cut 2 bases from V and 5 bases from J, with 10 bases between. The method was immunoSEQ multiplex PCR; TCRdb's version includes in-frame clones alone and lacks a portion of them. The data contain more than 85,000 clones, approximately 88% of them singletons. The chain is built from TRBV18 and TRBJ2-1, with TRBD1 as a possible D gene (5 bases). The receptor was derived from a person between 18 and 70 years old in good health. The material sequenced was blood. CDR3 in amino acids: CASSPTQGNNEQFF. In nucleotides, the CDR3 is TGTGCCAGCTCACCAACGCAGGGCAACAATGAGCAGTTCTTC.